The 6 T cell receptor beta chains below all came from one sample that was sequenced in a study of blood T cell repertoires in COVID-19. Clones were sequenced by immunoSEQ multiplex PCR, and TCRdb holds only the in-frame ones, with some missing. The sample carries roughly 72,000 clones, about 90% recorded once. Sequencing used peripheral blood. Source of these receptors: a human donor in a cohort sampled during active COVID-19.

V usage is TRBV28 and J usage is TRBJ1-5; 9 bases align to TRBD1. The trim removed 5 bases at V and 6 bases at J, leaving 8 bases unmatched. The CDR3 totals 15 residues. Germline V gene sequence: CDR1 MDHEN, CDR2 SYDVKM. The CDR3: CASSTQQGALQPQHF. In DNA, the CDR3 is TGTGCCAGCAGTACCCAACAGGGGGCGCTTCAGCCCCAGCATTTT.

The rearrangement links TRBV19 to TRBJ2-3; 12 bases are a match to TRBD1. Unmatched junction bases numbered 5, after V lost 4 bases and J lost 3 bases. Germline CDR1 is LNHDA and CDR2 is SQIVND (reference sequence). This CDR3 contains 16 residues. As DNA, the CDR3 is TGTGCCAGTAGTACCGGGACAGGGGGCGGGACAGATACGCAGTATTTT. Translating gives CASSTGTGGGTDTQYF. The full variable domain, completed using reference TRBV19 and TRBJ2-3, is DGGITQSPKYLFRKEGQNVTLSCEQNLNHDAMYWYRQDPGQGLRLIYYSQIVNDFQKGDIAEGYSVSREKKESFPLTVTSAQKNPTAFYLCASSTGTGGGTDTQYFGPGTRLTVL.

The CDR3 is CASSFGQFQSPLHF. CDR3 DNA sequence: TGTGCCAGCAGCTTTGGACAGTTTCAATCACCCCTCCACTTT. The chain is built from TRBV7-2 and TRBJ1-6; D may be TRBD1 (6 bases). The CDR3 length is 14 residues. V was trimmed by 3 bases and J by 10 bases, leaving 13 bases between them. Germline V lookup: CDR1 SGHTA, CDR2 FQGNSA.

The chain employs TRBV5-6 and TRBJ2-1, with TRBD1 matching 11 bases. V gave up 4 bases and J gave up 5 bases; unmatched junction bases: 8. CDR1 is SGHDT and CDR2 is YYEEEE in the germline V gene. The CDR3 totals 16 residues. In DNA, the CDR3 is TGTGCCAGCAGCCCAGTTGGGGGACAGGGGGACAATGAGCAGTTCTTC. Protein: CASSPVGGQGDNEQFF.

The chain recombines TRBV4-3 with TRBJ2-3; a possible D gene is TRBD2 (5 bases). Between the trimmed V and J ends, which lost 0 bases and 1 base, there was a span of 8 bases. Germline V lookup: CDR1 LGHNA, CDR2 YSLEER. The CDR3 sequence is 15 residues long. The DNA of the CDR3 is TGCGCCAGCAGCCAAGATTTACTAGGCACAGATACGCAGTATTTT. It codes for CASSQDLLGTDTQYF.

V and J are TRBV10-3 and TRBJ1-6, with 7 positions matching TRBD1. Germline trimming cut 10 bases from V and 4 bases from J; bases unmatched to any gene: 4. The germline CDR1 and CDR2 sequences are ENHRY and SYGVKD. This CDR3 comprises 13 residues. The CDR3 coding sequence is TGTGCCACCTGGGACAGTTATAATTCACCCCTCCACTTT. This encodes CATWDSYNSPLHF.